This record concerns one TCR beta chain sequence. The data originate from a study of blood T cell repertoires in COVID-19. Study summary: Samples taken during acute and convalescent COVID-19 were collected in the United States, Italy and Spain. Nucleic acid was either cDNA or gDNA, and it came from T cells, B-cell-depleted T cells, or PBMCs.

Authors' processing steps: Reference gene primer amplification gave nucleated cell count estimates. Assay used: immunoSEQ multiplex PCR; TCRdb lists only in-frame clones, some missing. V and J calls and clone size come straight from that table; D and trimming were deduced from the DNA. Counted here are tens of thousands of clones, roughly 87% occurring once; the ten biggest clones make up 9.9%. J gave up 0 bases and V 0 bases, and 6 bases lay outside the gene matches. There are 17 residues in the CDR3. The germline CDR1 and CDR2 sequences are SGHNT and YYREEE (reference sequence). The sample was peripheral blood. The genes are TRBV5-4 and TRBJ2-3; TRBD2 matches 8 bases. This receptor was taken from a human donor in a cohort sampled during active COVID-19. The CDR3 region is CASSLVVGGGSTDTQYF. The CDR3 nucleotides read TGTGCCAGCAGCTTGGTCGTCGGCGGGGGGAGCACAGATACGCAGTATTTT.